This section outlines one T cell receptor beta chain sequence together with its context. The target of this receptor is not known. Base qualities are not recorded, but no much larger clone differs from it by a single base. The source of the sample is a study of cytomegalovirus exposure and HLA in healthy donors (dated by TCRdb to 2016 to 2017). For context, the study as a whole: In an earlier analysis of 587 of the donors, 276 Gb of sequence data and approximately 100 million unique TCR beta sequences from about 179 million T cells were reported. Roughly 300 gigabases of sequencing data and approximately 91 million unique TCR sequences made up an early release that covered over 550 HLA-typed donors. Of the roughly 430 genotyped donors, roughly 85% fell in the genetic ancestry cluster associated with self-reported Caucasian donors. The study aimed to test whether cataloging public T cell receptors could reveal signatures of past pathogen exposure. The study used immunosequencing to profile the T cell repertoires of under 700 subjects and linked those repertoires to cytomegalovirus serostatus. Besides the first cohort of 666 subjects, a separate validation cohort made up of 120 different subjects was used. To predict cytomegalovirus infection status, the study combined high-throughput TCR immunosequencing, statistical association of individual TCRs with disease status, and machine learning. To study patterns of TCR occurrence, a later analysis re-analyzed previously published TCR beta repertoires from 500 to 850 donors and added high-resolution HLA genotyping. The later analysis used no new phenotypic data to find candidate immune exposures, relying instead on TCR beta sequences and their occurrence across donors. An earlier analysis of fewer than 750 of the donors used high-throughput TCR beta sequencing to judge whether each TCR beta V gene segment behaved as functional or pseudogenic. Donor age, sex, ethnicity and CMV serostatus were compiled together with the repertoire data. A later genetic analysis took genome-wide SNP genotypes for 398 of the 666 donors and used that subset as a discovery cohort. All discovery cohort repertoires had been generated using a single sequencing platform. HLA typing covered class I and class II loci at four-digit resolution. Typing coverage varied by locus: 629-630 donors for A, B, C, DRB1 and DQB1; approximately 560 for DQA1; some 610 for DPA1; approximately 490 for DPB1. Because of strong linkage in the cohort, roughly five DR-DQ haplotypes were treated as single units for association and clustering. On average, around 200,000 unique TCR beta nucleotide sequences were sequenced per donor among a few hundred genotyped donors of the cohort, with about 17% of those sequences being non-productive. What the study reported, not specific to this receptor: The presence/absence analyses assumed that sequencing depth was roughly uniform across donors, and that assumption may not be true. Cytomegalovirus status was reported to be diagnosed by the classifier with high specificity and sensitivity in both the original and validation cohorts. According to a later analysis, TCR association rates differed among HLA loci, with DRB1 alleles showing the most associated TCRs and HLA-C alleles showing the fewest. Over 15 rarely observed V segments, including chromosome 9 orphons, were excluded from the earlier analysis of approximately 500 of the donors because counts were too low. According to the authors, the approach could potentially be generalized to other disease states and immunological phenotypes. According to a later genetic analysis, donors in an Asian-associated ancestry cluster had fewer N-insertions in productive TCRs than the approximately 610-donor mean. When HLA alleles, especially DR and DQ, strongly co-occurred, TCR associations were difficult to assign to individual alleles. Most TCR sequences were observed very rarely across donors, whereas some public TCRs were present in many individuals. HLA typing was unavailable for some donors at each locus, so association tests used only the typed subset. At a false discovery rate of 0.05, a later analysis linked 16,951 TCR beta sequences to specific HLA alleles. This cohort had only TCR beta chains sequenced, and the lack of alpha or paired-chain data limited which features could be detected. A later analysis found that HLA-associated TCR beta chains were more clonally expanded and had lower generation probabilities than equally common non-associated chains. A later genetic analysis associated a missense DCLRE1C variant with V-gene and J-gene trimming of TCR beta chains, and an independent cohort replicated the association. A further reported finding was that TCR beta sequences accurately predicted the HLA-A and HLA-B alleles for most subjects in the first cohort. The study listed 164 TCR beta chains as associated with cytomegalovirus. Several of the top co-occurrence clusters appeared to be linked to parvovirus B19, influenza, CMV and Epstein-Barr virus, according to a later analysis. A few of the identified cytomegalovirus-associated TCR beta chains were confirmed in vitro to be specific for cytomegalovirus antigens. Broadly in line with IMGT annotations, most TCR beta V segments showed up in productive rearrangements about 87% or about 30% of the time in an earlier analysis of under 700 of the donors. The only immune exposure information available for the cohort was CMV serostatus. Linkage disequilibrium might explain the correlated functional status among segregating V segments, but an unknown experimental factor could not be ruled out. A cluster of highly shared sequence variants was judged likely to be a technical artifact of the sequencing pipeline. According to a later analysis, most CMV-associated TCR beta chains appeared to be HLA-restricted, and the HLA associations seemed to be driven largely by CMV exposure. Some IMGT-functional V segments, including TRBV6-2 and TRBV6-3, could not be told apart with the 87-base-pair reads, so those segments were excluded.

The cohort consisted of fewer than 700 healthy bone marrow donors. All cohort members were sampled while nominally healthy, although unrecorded immune exposures were likely present. The donor tested CMV seronegative, placing the donor among the 350 to 400 seronegative members of the cohort. Every donor gave a peripheral blood sample, and the peripheral blood mononuclear cells from that sample were used for TCR beta sequencing. Genomic DNA extraction from the blood cell samples was performed with the Qiagen DNeasy Blood Extraction Kit. Library method: the immunoSEQ multiplex PCR assay. A mixture of 60 forward primers for TCR Vbeta segments and 13 reverse primers for TCR Jbeta segments was used in the multiplex PCR. The CDR3 region of rearranged TCR beta genes was amplified from genomic DNA with a multiplex PCR assay. The Illumina HiSeq System was used to sequence the amplified TCR beta libraries as 87-base-pair reads. Per the authors' processing: Across the 700 or so repertoires, a later analysis counted tens of millions of unique TCR beta chains, around 10 million of which were shared by at least two donors. A nearest-neighbor algorithm error-corrected the raw reads and collapsed the reads into unique sequences, merging closely related sequences to remove PCR and sequencing errors. CDR3 sequences were aligned to IMGT reference sequences to assign V, D and J gene segments. For a sequence to be retained, a match of at least six nucleotides was required to both a V gene segment and a J gene segment. Rearrangements were classified as productive when the CDR3 lacked stop codons and remained in frame with V and J, and all other rearrangements were classified as non-productive. CDR3 was defined by IMGT convention, running from the second conserved V-encoded cysteine to the conserved J-encoded phenylalanine. In an earlier analysis of more than 550 of the donors, sequences lacking an unambiguous match to a single V gene segment were excluded. In an earlier analysis of 587 of the donors, V segments were called functional above 56.7% productive rearrangements and were called segregating when the between-donor standard deviation exceeded 5%. A statistical classification framework was developed to diagnose cytomegalovirus status using the catalog of TCR beta chain sequences. V and J gene assignment, in a later analysis, came from comparing TCR nucleotide sequences with IMGT/GENE-DB human TR gene sequences. The TCRdist pipeline was used in a later analysis to assign CDR3 sequences and most-parsimonious VDJ recombination scenarios. In a later analysis, each TCR beta chain was defined by its CDR3 amino acid sequence together with its V-gene family, and reads lacking a unique V-gene family were excluded. To address suspected cross-contamination and a sequencing artifact, a later analysis removed approximately 600 highly shared, low-generation-probability nucleotide sequences. In a later analysis, a clonal expansion index for each public chain was calculated from normalized within-repertoire ranks of inferred template counts. Generation probabilities in a later analysis came from a VDJ recombination model fitted to out-of-frame rearrangements, and those results were checked against IGoR. In a later analysis, hypergeometric tests were used to score TCR-TCR, TCR-HLA and TCR-CMV co-occurrence, with a repertoire-size bias correction applied to TCR pairs. A later analysis estimated false discovery rates by permuting HLA or CMV assignments 20 times. In a later analysis, co-occurring TCRs were grouped using DBSCAN, with TCRdist sequence similarity added in when clustering inside HLA-allele-positive subsets. Repertoires with fewer than 30,000 or more than 120,000 public chains, plus five repertoires with anomalous nucleotide sharing, were excluded from co-occurrence clustering. TCRdb obtained this table from immuneACCESS and retained in-frame rearrangements with V and J assigned. These tables miss some clones; where compared with another copy, unresolved V genes account for less than half of the shortfall, and the remainder is unexplained. V, J and clone size were drawn from that table, and D and trimming were deduced from the DNA. The table for this sample lists about 180,000 clones; 80% of them were counted only once. Approximately 1.2% of the sample is taken by the ten largest.

The CDR3 goes from the cysteine to the phenylalanine over 17 residues. Of all the DNA, just the CDR3 is kept, 51 bases in frame from base 1. CDR1 and CDR2 (SGHTA, FQGTGA) derive from the germline V gene. The germline ends are 15 bases apart after V is trimmed by 2 bases and J by 0 bases. The chain couples TRBV7-3 to TRBJ2-3; the D segment could be TRBD2, given 7 matching bases. This receptor was taken from a man younger than 45 in good health and CMV-seronegative. The sample consisted of PBMCs. CDR3 sequence: CASSLGWGGPSTDTQYF. The DNA reads as follows: TGTGCCAGCAGCTTAGGTTGGGGGGGGCCAAGCACAGATACGCAGTATTTT.